One sample yielded the 14 T cell receptor beta chains listed below, sequenced in a study of blood T cells in healthy people across ages. With a J-beta primer mix and a sample-barcoded 5' primer, a second PCR ran 7 to 11 cycles. One entry per CDR3 protein, called by TCRdb with MiXCR from the 5' RACE reads. Among about a million distinct CDR3 sequences listed, around 48% were seen once. The sample consisted of blood. These receptor sequences come from a man aged 30 to 39 in good health.

The table lists this clonotype with a few counts. This chain connects TRBV15 to TRBJ2-7, with 11 bases aligning to TRBD1. CDR3 length: 15 amino acids. Germline lookup yields CDR1 LNHNV and CDR2 YYDKDF (reference sequence). Trimming took 3 bases from V and 1 from J; bases not matched to a gene: 2. CDR3 coding DNA: TGTGCCACCAGCAGCCGGGACAGGGGGTCCTACGAGCAGTACTTC. Its translation: CATSSRDRGSYEQYF.

Regarding this clonotype: Compared with germline, one end of the junction differs, possibly owing to a read error. The chain recombines TRBV29-1 with TRBJ1-1, with D hard to call. Per the germline V gene, CDR1 is SQVTM and CDR2 is ANQGSEA. This CDR3 region has 14 residues. CDR3 protein: CSVESSLMNTEALF. CDR3 sequence (DNA): TGCAGCGTTGAGAGCAGCCTTATGAACACTGAAGCTCTCTTT.

The gene calls are TRBV25-1 and TRBJ2-5, with TRBD1 as a possible D gene (6 bases). The CDR3 length is 15 residues. Germline values: CDR1 MGHDK, CDR2 SYGVNS. V lost 4 bases and J 2 bases, leaving 14 bases between the germline ends. The CDR3 reads CASSAHRARQETQYF. In DNA, the CDR3 is TGTGCCAGCAGTGCCCACAGGGCACGACAAGAGACCCAGTACTTC. Full variable domain (remainder filled in from reference TRBV25-1 and TRBJ2-5): EADIYQTPRYLVIGTGKKITLECSQTMGHDKMYWYQQDPGMELHLIHYSYGVNSTEKGDLSSESTVSRIRTEHFPLTLESARPSHTSQYLCASSAHRARQETQYFGPGTRLLVL.

The J gene is TRBJ2-4, the V gene TRBV28; D may be TRBD1 or TRBD2 (5 bases each). Germline V lookup: CDR1 MDHEN, CDR2 SYDVKM. This CDR3 spans 16 amino acids. The ends were cut back, 2 bases at V and 7 bases at J, with 18 bases in the middle. CDR3 nucleotides: TGTGCCAGCAGTTTAACCGGGACGGTTGACGGGAACATTCAGTACTTC. Its protein is CASSLTGTVDGNIQYF. Full variable domain (remainder filled in from reference TRBV28 and TRBJ2-4): DVKVTQSSRYLVKRTGEKVFLECVQDMDHENMFWYRQDPGLGLRLIYFSYDVKMKEKGDIPEGYSVSREKKERFSLILESASTNQTSMYLCASSLTGTVDGNIQYFGAGTRLSVL.

This chain joins TRBV27 and TRBJ2-5; 7 bases line up with TRBD2. Germline trimming cut 10 bases from V and 5 bases from J; bases unmatched to any gene: 13. CDR3 length: 14 amino acids. Germline values: CDR1 MNHEY, CDR2 SMNVEV (reference sequence). The CDR3 spells CATGTPLRGETQYF. DNA for the CDR3: TGTGCCACTGGAACCCCTCTGCGGGGGGAGACCCAGTACTTC.

V is TRBV20-1 and J is TRBJ2-5; TRBD1 might be the D (6 bases). The CDR3 totals 13 residues. V dropped 5 bases and J dropped 2 bases, with 12 bases sitting between them. Looked up from germline, CDR1 is DFQATT and CDR2 is SNEGSKA (reference sequence). CDR3 region: CSASPGAQETQYF. The CDR3 nucleotides read TGCAGTGCTTCCCCAGGGGCACAAGAGACCCAGTACTTC.

This clonotype was picked up a small number of times. The rearrangement links TRBV7-2 to TRBJ2-1; D is possibly TRBD1 (6 bases). The ends were cut back, 5 bases at V and 3 bases at J, with 14 bases in the middle. Germline V gene lookup returns CDR1 SGHTA and CDR2 FQGNSA. This CDR3 is built from 15 residues. The CDR3 sequence: CASSPVGAYYNEQFF. In DNA form, the CDR3 reads TGTGCCAGCAGCCCGGTGGGGGCCTACTACAATGAGCAGTTCTTC.

The V gene is TRBV30, the J gene TRBJ1-4, with 12 bases aligning to TRBD1. The CDR3 is made up of 16 amino acids. Losses at the gene ends were 5 bases for V and 5 bases for J; bases not matched to a gene: 9. Germline lookup yields CDR1 GTSNPN and CDR2 SVGIG (reference sequence). The CDR3 bases are TGTGCCTGGGGACCGGGACAGGGGGCTCGAAATGAAAAACTGTTTTTT. This sequence encodes CAWGPGQGARNEKLFF. The entire variable domain, with the rest obtained from reference TRBV30 and TRBJ1-4, is as follows: SQTIHQWPATLVQPVGSPLSLECTVEGTSNPNLYWYRQAAGRGLQLLFYSVGIGQISSEVPQNLSASRPQDRQFILSSKKLLLSDSGFYLCAWGPGQGARNEKLFFGSGTQLSVL.

The chain has TRBV7-9 and TRBJ1-6; possibly TRBD1 for D (5 bases). The V gene's germline CDR1 is SEHNR and CDR2 FQNEAQ (reference sequence). This CDR3 comprises 14 residues. Trimming pared 5 bases from V and 10 bases from J, leaving 15 bases between. For the CDR3, the DNA is TGTGCCAGCAGCGTTCAGGGTTATAGATCACCCCTCCACTTT. Translated: CASSVQGYRSPLHF. The variable domain in full, with the rest retrieved from reference TRBV7-9 and TRBJ1-6, is DTGVSQNPRHKITKRGQNVTFRCDPISEHNRLYWYRQTLGQGPEFLTYFQNEAQLEKSRLLSDRFSAERPKGSFSTLEIQRTEQGDSAMYLCASSVQGYRSPLHFGNGTRLTVT.

V and J are TRBV20-1 and TRBJ2-5; 11 bases match TRBD1. CDR1 is DFQATT and CDR2 is SNEGSKA in the germline V gene (reference sequence). The CDR3 is 14 amino acids. The V gene end was trimmed by 5 bases and the J gene end by 11 bases; junction bases not matched to a gene: 13. CDR3 nucleotide sequence: TGCAGTGCTGCAGCAGGACAGGGGGCCGATGAGCAGTACTTC. Its translation: CSAAAGQGADEQYF.

This clonotype was observed a few times. This chain uses TRBV6-5 with TRBJ2-6; a weak D match, TRBD1 (6 bases). This CDR3 contains 11 residues. Per germline, CDR1 MNHEY and CDR2 SVGAGI. Trimming cost V 9 bases and J 11 bases, with 11 bases left between them. The CDR3 nucleotides are TGTGCCAGAACAGGGTGCGACGTCCTGACTTTC. Its translation: CARTGCDVLTF.

The table lists this clonotype with a few counts. The rearrangement joins TRBV5-1 to TRBJ2-5, with TRBD1 matching 7 bases. Germline CDR1 and CDR2: SGHRS and YFSETQ. Unmatched junction bases numbered 9, after V lost 4 bases and J lost 3 bases. The CDR3 length is 15 residues. The CDR3 protein is CASSPNRGTEETQYF. In DNA form, the CDR3 reads TGCGCCAGCAGCCCTAACCGTGGGACAGAAGAGACCCAGTACTTC.

The chain is built from TRBV6-2 or TRBV6-3 and TRBJ2-1; 9 nucleotides agree with TRBD2. The V gene's germline CDR1 is MNHEY and CDR2 SVGEGT. The J segment lost 6 bases and the V segment lost 7 bases, leaving 13 bases of the junction unmatched. This CDR3 region has 16 residues. CDR3: CASKPHGGRDFNEQFF. CDR3 DNA sequence: TGTGCCAGCAAACCCCATGGCGGGAGGGACTTCAATGAGCAGTTCTTC.

There are a few counts of this clonotype. V gene TRBV7-2 combines with J gene TRBJ2-1; a possible D gene is TRBD1 (5 bases). The CDR3 is made up of 16 amino acids. Trimming pared 2 bases from V and 2 bases from J, leaving 13 bases between. CDR1 is SGHTA, CDR2 FQGNSA, per germline. CDR3 residues: CASSLYIWGAYNEQFF. The CDR3, as DNA: TGTGCCAGCAGCTTATATATATGGGGCGCCTACAATGAGCAGTTCTTC.